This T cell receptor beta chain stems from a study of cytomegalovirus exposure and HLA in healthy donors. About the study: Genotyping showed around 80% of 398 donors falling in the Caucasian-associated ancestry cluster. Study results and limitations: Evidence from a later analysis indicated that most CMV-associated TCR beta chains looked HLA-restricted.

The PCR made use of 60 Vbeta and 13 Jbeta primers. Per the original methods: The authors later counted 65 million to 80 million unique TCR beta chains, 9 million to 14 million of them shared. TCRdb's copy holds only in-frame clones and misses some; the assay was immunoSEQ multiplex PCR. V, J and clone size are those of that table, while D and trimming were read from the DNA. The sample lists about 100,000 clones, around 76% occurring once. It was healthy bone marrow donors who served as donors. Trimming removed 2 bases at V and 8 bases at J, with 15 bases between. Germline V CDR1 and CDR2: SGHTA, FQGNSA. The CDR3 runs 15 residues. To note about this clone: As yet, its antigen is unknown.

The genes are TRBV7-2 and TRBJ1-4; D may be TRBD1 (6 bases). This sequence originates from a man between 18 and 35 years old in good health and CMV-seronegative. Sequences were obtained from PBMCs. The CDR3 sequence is CASSLTGGRGEKLFF. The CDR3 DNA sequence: TGTGCCAGCAGCTTAACGGGGGGGCGCGGGGAAAAACTGTTTTTT.